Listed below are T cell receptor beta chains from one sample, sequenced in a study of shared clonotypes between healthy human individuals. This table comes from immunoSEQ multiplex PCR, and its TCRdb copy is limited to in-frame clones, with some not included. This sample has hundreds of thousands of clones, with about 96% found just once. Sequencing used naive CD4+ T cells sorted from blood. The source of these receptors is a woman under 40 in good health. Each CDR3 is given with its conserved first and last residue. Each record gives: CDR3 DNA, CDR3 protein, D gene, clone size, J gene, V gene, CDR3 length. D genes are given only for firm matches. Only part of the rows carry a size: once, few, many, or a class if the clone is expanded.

DNA: TGTGCCAGCAGTGACACTCGGCGGAGTCCCTACGAGCAGTACTTC
CDR3: CASSDTRRSPYEQYF
D: NA
size: NA
J: TRBJ2-7
V: TRBV6-4
length: 15

DNA: TGTGCCAGTAGTATAGCTACGACAGGACCCGAGGACAATTCACCCCTCCACTTT
CDR3: CASSIATTGPEDNSPLHF
D: NA
size: NA
J: TRBJ1-6
V: TRBV19
length: 18

DNA: TGTGCCAGCAGTGCGCGAAGTGAAGCTTTCTTT
CDR3: CASSARSEAFF
D: NA
size: NA
J: TRBJ1-1
V: TRBV6-1
length: 11

DNA: TGTGCCAGCAGCAGCTCCTACGAGCAGTACTTC
CDR3: CASSSSYEQYF
D: NA
size: once
J: TRBJ2-7
V: TRBV28
length: 11

DNA: TGTGCCAGCAGTCCGGGACTAGAGTTAGGTGAGCAGTTCTTC
CDR3: CASSPGLELGEQFF
D: TRBD2
size: NA
J: TRBJ2-1
V: TRBV7-3
length: 14

DNA: TGTGCCAGCAGTCTGGACAGACGAGGCGAGCAGTACTTC
CDR3: CASSLDRRGEQYF
D: NA
size: NA
J: TRBJ2-7
V: TRBV6-4
length: 13

DNA: TGTGCCAGCAGCAAAAGGAACAGGGACACTGAAGCTTTCTTT
CDR3: CASSKRNRDTEAFF
D: NA
size: NA
J: TRBJ1-1
V: TRBV21-1
length: 14

DNA: TGCGCCAGCAGTCAATCGGGCAATGAGCAGTTCTTC
CDR3: CASSQSGNEQFF
D: NA
size: NA
J: TRBJ2-1
V: TRBV23-1
length: 12

DNA: TGTGCCAGCTTAGCCGGCGGGCACACCGGGGAGCTGTTTTTT
CDR3: CASLAGGHTGELFF
D: NA
size: NA
J: TRBJ2-2
V: TRBV28
length: 14

DNA: TGCAGCGCCGGGACCCAGAGCACCGGGGAGCTGTTTTTT
CDR3: CSAGTQSTGELFF
D: NA
size: NA
J: TRBJ2-2
V: TRBV29-1
length: 13

DNA: TGTGCCAGCAGCCAAGCGACTAGCGGGAGCTACAATGAGCAGTTCTTC
CDR3: CASSQATSGSYNEQFF
D: TRBD2
size: NA
J: TRBJ2-1
V: TRBV4-2
length: 16

DNA: TGTGCCAGCAGCCCCATACCCGGGGACCCAGCTTTCTTT
CDR3: CASSPIPGDPAFF
D: NA
size: NA
J: TRBJ1-1
V: TRBV7-9
length: 13

DNA: TGTGCCAGCAATCAGGGGGCGGCCGAGCAGTACTTC
CDR3: CASNQGAAEQYF
D: TRBD1
size: NA
J: TRBJ2-7
V: TRBV28
length: 12

DNA: TGTGCCAGCAGGAGTAGCGGGAGATACGAGCAGTACTTC
CDR3: CASRSSGRYEQYF
D: TRBD2
size: NA
J: TRBJ2-7
V: TRBV28
length: 13

DNA: TGTGCCAGCAGTCTCCGTTCGACTAGCGGAGACAATGAGCAGTTCTTC
CDR3: CASSLRSTSGDNEQFF
D: TRBD2
size: NA
J: TRBJ2-1
V: TRBV27
length: 16

DNA: TGTGCCAGTAGTATCGACAGGGGGCTTGAAGCTTTCTTT
CDR3: CASSIDRGLEAFF
D: TRBD1
size: once
J: TRBJ1-1
V: TRBV19
length: 13

DNA: TGTGCCAGCAGCTCCCCCTGGGGGGGATTCAACGAGCAGTACTTC
CDR3: CASSSPWGGFNEQYF
D: TRBD2
size: NA
J: TRBJ2-7
V: TRBV11-2
length: 15

DNA: TGTGCCAGCAGGTTGACAGGGGTTTACGAGCAGTACTTC
CDR3: CASRLTGVYEQYF
D: TRBD1
size: NA
J: TRBJ2-7
V: TRBV28
length: 13

DNA: TGCGCCAGCAGCTTGGTAGGCCAGGGAGGGACTGAAGCTTTCTTT
CDR3: CASSLVGQGGTEAFF
D: NA
size: NA
J: TRBJ1-1
V: TRBV5-1
length: 15

DNA: TGTGCCAGCAAGACTAGCGGGAGGCCGGTCACAGATACGCAGTATTTT
CDR3: CASKTSGRPVTDTQYF
D: TRBD2
size: NA
J: TRBJ2-3
V: TRBV28
length: 16

DNA: TGCAGCGTTGCGGCAAGACTAGCACTGGGTGAGCAGTTCTTC
CDR3: CSVAARLALGEQFF
D: TRBD2
size: once
J: TRBJ2-1
V: TRBV29-1
length: 14

DNA: TGTGCCAGCAGTTTGGAAGGGGTGGGCTACGAGCAGTACTTC
CDR3: CASSLEGVGYEQYF
D: NA
size: NA
J: TRBJ2-7
V: TRBV28
length: 14

DNA: TGTGCCAGCAGCTTCGCGAGCGGGAGGCCCGACTACGAGCAGTACTTC
CDR3: CASSFASGRPDYEQYF
D: TRBD2
size: NA
J: TRBJ2-7
V: TRBV28
length: 16

DNA: TGTGCCAGCAGCTTTACCTACGAGCAGTACTTC
CDR3: CASSFTYEQYF
D: NA
size: NA
J: TRBJ2-7
V: TRBV7-8
length: 11

DNA: TGTGCCAGTAGCCACCTAGCCAAAAACATTCAGTACTTC
CDR3: CASSHLAKNIQYF
D: NA
size: once
J: TRBJ2-4
V: TRBV19
length: 13

DNA: TGTGCCAGCAGCTTATCGCCAGTCTCCTACAATGAGCAGTTCTTC
CDR3: CASSLSPVSYNEQFF
D: NA
size: NA
J: TRBJ2-1
V: TRBV7-2
length: 15

DNA: TGTGCCAGCAGGGTCAGGGGGCATAAACTGTTTTTT
CDR3: CASRVRGHKLFF
D: TRBD1
size: NA
J: TRBJ1-4
V: TRBV28
length: 12

DNA: TGTGCCTGGAGCAGGGGACTAGCGGACTACGAGCAGTACTTC
CDR3: CAWSRGLADYEQYF
D: TRBD2
size: NA
J: TRBJ2-7
V: TRBV30
length: 14

DNA: TGTGCCAGCAGTTTATTGGTCGGCTCCTACGAGCAGTACTTC
CDR3: CASSLLVGSYEQYF
D: NA
size: NA
J: TRBJ2-7
V: TRBV27
length: 14

DNA: TGTGCCAGCAGCTTAGGCCCCGGGAGCACAGATACGCAGTATTTT
CDR3: CASSLGPGSTDTQYF
D: NA
size: NA
J: TRBJ2-3
V: TRBV7-9
length: 15

DNA: TGTGCCAGCAGCCTTAGCGGAACTCCCTACGAGCAGTACTTC
CDR3: CASSLSGTPYEQYF
D: NA
size: NA
J: TRBJ2-7
V: TRBV28
length: 14

DNA: TGTGCCAGCAGTGGCGGACAGGGAGTCACAGATACGCAGTATTTT
CDR3: CASSGGQGVTDTQYF
D: TRBD1
size: NA
J: TRBJ2-3
V: TRBV2
length: 15

DNA: TGTGCCAGCAGCTTAGGGGGCACCGGGGAGCTGTTTTTT
CDR3: CASSLGGTGELFF
D: NA
size: NA
J: TRBJ2-2
V: TRBV11-2
length: 13

DNA: TGTGCCAGCTCACCACAGGACAGGGGGCAAGGGGAGACCCAGTACTTC
CDR3: CASSPQDRGQGETQYF
D: TRBD1
size: NA
J: TRBJ2-5
V: TRBV18
length: 16

DNA: TGTGCCACCAGCAGAGATCGGCCAACTAGTAGAGAGACCCAGTACTTC
CDR3: CATSRDRPTSRETQYF
D: NA
size: once
J: TRBJ2-5
V: TRBV15
length: 16